Listed below are T cell receptor beta chains from one sample, sequenced in a study of identical twins. TCRdb reanalysed the 5' RACE reads using MiXCR and keeps one entry per CDR3 protein. The table lists 700,000 to 950,000 distinct CDR3 sequences, 9% to 15% of them singletons. These same data were also listed under a study on yellow fever vaccine responses in identical twins.

Material: PBMCs. The receptor set was obtained from a woman younger than 35 in good health. Each CDR3 is given with its conserved first and last residue. A D gene is named only where the DNA matches it firmly. Where a row states a size, it is once, few, many or the class of an expanded clone; other rows omit it.

.	many	TRBJ1-1	TRBV5-1	14	TGCGCCAGCAGCTTCAGGGGAGGGGGCACTGAAGCTTTCTTT	CASSFRGGGTEAFF
.	few	TRBJ2-4	TRBV28	13	TGTGCCAGCAGTCGACGGGACAAAAACATTCAGTACTTC	CASSRRDKNIQYF
TRBD2	.	TRBJ2-3	TRBV6-1	17	TGTGCCAGCAAGCCCGCGGGGGTATCTAGCGGAGCCTATACGCAGTATTTT	CASKPAGVSSGAYTQYF
TRBD1	.	TRBJ2-1	TRBV29-1	14	TGCAGCGTTGGAGGGACAGGGGTTTACAATGAGCAGTTCTTC	CSVGGTGVYNEQFF
.	many	TRBJ2-1	TRBV4-2	14	TGTGCCAGCAGCCAAGATAAGGGGTACAATGAGCAGTTCTTC	CASSQDKGYNEQFF
.	many	TRBJ2-5	TRBV25-1	14	TGTGCCAGCACCCTGATGGGGCAGCAAGAGACCCAGTACTTC	CASTLMGQQETQYF
TRBD1	few	TRBJ1-1	TRBV3-1	15	TGTGCCAGCAGCCACGGACAGGGACACAACACTGAAGCTTTCTTT	CASSHGQGHNTEAFF
.	.	TRBJ2-1	TRBV25-1	14	TGTGCCAGCAGTGAAGTAAGGGGATCGGGTGAGCAGTTCTTC	CASSEVRGSGEQFF
.	few	TRBJ1-1	TRBV12-3/TRBV12-4	13	TGTGCCAGCAGGGACGGGACCCTCCGGGATGCTTTCTTT	CASRDGTLRDAFF
.	few	TRBJ1-1	TRBV7-9	15	TGTGCCAGCAGCTTAGTGGTCAGGGTGAACACTGAAGCTTTCTTT	CASSLVVRVNTEAFF
.	.	TRBJ2-5	TRBV6-5	15	TGTGCCAGCAGTTACACCCCGACGCTCCAAGAGACCCAGTACTTC	CASSYTPTLQETQYF
.	once	TRBJ2-7	TRBV15	16	TGTGCCACCAGCAGAAGTCCTATCGGGACGCTCTACGAGCAGTACTTC	CATSRSPIGTLYEQYF
TRBD2	.	TRBJ2-2	TRBV10-2	17	TGCGCCAGCAGTGAGTTCAAGACTAGCGGGAGATCCGGGGAGCTGTTTTTT	CASSEFKTSGRSGELFF
.	few	TRBJ2-5	TRBV4-1	15	TGCGCCAGCAGCCAAGATCTATCCCTACAAGAGACCCAGTACTTC	CASSQDLSLQETQYF
TRBD2	.	TRBJ2-1	TRBV12-3/TRBV12-4	17	TGTGCCAGCAGTACCCGACCGAGCGGGGGGGTCAACAATGAGCAGTTCTTC	CASSTRPSGGVNNEQFF
.	.	TRBJ1-1	TRBV27	13	TGTGCCAGCGAAACTGCGGGGGCTGGTGAAGCTTTCTTT	CASETAGAGEAFF
TRBD2	.	TRBJ2-3	TRBV4-1	15	TGCGCCAGCAGCCCACCGGGACTAAGTACAAATACGCAGTATTTT	CASSPPGLSTNTQYF
TRBD2	many	TRBJ2-2	TRBV10-3	13	TGTGCCACCGATACTAGCGGGAGAGGGGAGCTGTTTTTT	CATDTSGRGELFF
TRBD1	.	TRBJ2-1	TRBV7-9	16	TGTGCCAGCAGCTTAGGTCCAGGGGGCGTTTTTAATGAGCAGTTCTTC	CASSLGPGGVFNEQFF
TRBD2	.	TRBJ2-7	TRBV20-1	14	TGCAGTGCTAGGGGGGGGACGGTCACCTACGAGCAGTACTTC	CSARGGTVTYEQYF
TRBD2	.	TRBJ2-1	TRBV3-1	18	TGTGCCAGCAGCCCCCTAACTAGCGGGAGAGCAAGGGACAATGAGCAGTTCTTC	CASSPLTSGRARDNEQFF
.	.	TRBJ1-1	TRBV6-1	13	TGTGCCAGCAGTGAAGCGCTGTGGTCGGAAGCTTTCTTT	CASSEALWSEAFF
.	.	TRBJ2-5	TRBV5-1	15	TGCGCCAGCAGCCAGAACAGGGCCCGTCAAGAGACCCAGTACTTC	CASSQNRARQETQYF
.	.	TRBJ2-6	TRBV5-1	17	TGCGCCAGCAGCAAATTGTCGGCGGTCTCTGGGGCCAACGTCCTGACTTTC	CASSKLSAVSGANVLTF
TRBD2	few	TRBJ2-1	TRBV7-6	16	TGTGCCAGCAGCCCTTACGGCGGGGGGAATTACAATGAGCAGTTCTTC	CASSPYGGGNYNEQFF
.	.	TRBJ2-1	TRBV20-1	16	TGCAGTGCTAGCGGTTTAGGGCAGGCCCCCCCTAGTGAGCAGTTCTTC	CSASGLGQAPPSEQFF
.	few	TRBJ1-1	TRBV7-2	14	TGTGCCAGCAGCCTAGTACATTCGAACACTGAAGCTTTCTTT	CASSLVHSNTEAFF
.	.	TRBJ2-3	TRBV25-1	13	TGTGCCAGCAGTGAATCCGGAAAAGGCACGCAGTATTTT	CASSESGKGTQYF
.	once	TRBJ2-3	TRBV2	17	TGTGCCAGCAGAATGGGAACGAACGCGAGAGGACCCGATACGCAGTATTTT	CASRMGTNARGPDTQYF
.	.	TRBJ1-4	TRBV5-1	13	TGCGCCAGCAGCGCAGGACGGGGGGAAAAACTGTTTTTT	CASSAGRGEKLFF
.	few	TRBJ2-3	TRBV20-1	12	TGCAGTGCTCTATTGGGGCTAGGTACGCAGTATTTT	CSALLGLGTQYF
.	.	TRBJ2-1	TRBV5-1	14	TGCGCCAGCAGCCGCTTACCGGACTACAATGAGCAGTTCTTC	CASSRLPDYNEQFF
.	few	TRBJ2-7	TRBV10-3	15	TGTGCCACCCATCAGGAGCAAAGAAGGCCCTACGAGCAGTACTTC	CATHQEQRRPYEQYF
TRBD2	once	TRBJ2-3	TRBV7-6	14	TGTGCCAGCCAGGGGCGGGGGGGCACAGATACGCAGTATTTT	CASQGRGGTDTQYF
.	few	TRBJ2-1	TRBV20-1	10	TGCAGTGCTGCCACTTGGGAGCAGTTCTTC	CSAATWEQFF
.	few	TRBJ2-2	TRBV12-3/TRBV12-4	16	TGTGCCAGCAGTTTAGGTTACGTGTGGGGGACCGGGGAGCTGTTTTTT	CASSLGYVWGTGELFF
.	.	TRBJ2-5	TRBV7-8	15	TGTGCCAGCAGCTTAGTAGGGACACCCCAAGAGACCCAGTACTTC	CASSLVGTPQETQYF
.	.	TRBJ2-1	TRBV24-1	12	TGTGCCACCAGTGATTCAACTAGCGAGCAGTTCTTC	CATSDSTSEQFF
.	.	TRBJ2-3	TRBV3-1	13	TGTGCCAGCAGCCAAGATGATGTAGATACGCAGTATTTT	CASSQDDVDTQYF
TRBD2	.	TRBJ2-7	TRBV4-1	15	TGCGCCAGCAGCCAAGTAGCGGGAGTCGACGATGGGCAGTACTTC	CASSQVAGVDDGQYF
.	many	TRBJ2-3	TRBV2	11	TGTGCCTGCGGCAGTGCAGATACGCAGTATTTT	CACGSADTQYF
.	few	TRBJ2-7	TRBV11-2	15	TGTGCCAGCAGCAAAAGCAGGGGTCTCCCCTACGAGCAGTACTTC	CASSKSRGLPYEQYF
TRBD1	few	TRBJ2-7	TRBV5-1	16	TGCGCCAGCAGCTTGTTGCTGGACAGGAGCTCCTACGAGCAGTACTTC	CASSLLLDRSSYEQYF
.	few	TRBJ2-7	TRBV7-7	15	TGTGCCAGCAGCCCCCGACAGGGAGGGGCCTACGAGCAGTACTTC	CASSPRQGGAYEQYF